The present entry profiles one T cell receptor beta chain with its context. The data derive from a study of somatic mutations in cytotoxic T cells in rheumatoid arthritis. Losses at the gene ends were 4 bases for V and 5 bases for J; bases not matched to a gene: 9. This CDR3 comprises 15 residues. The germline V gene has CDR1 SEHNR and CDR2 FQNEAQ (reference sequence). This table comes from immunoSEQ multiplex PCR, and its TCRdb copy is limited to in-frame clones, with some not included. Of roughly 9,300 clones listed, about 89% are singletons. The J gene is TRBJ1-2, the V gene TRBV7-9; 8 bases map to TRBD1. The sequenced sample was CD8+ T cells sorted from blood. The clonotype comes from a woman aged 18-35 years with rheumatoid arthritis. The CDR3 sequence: CASSYPTGENYGYTF. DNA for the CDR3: TGTGCCAGCAGCTATCCGACAGGGGAGAATTATGGCTACACCTTC.